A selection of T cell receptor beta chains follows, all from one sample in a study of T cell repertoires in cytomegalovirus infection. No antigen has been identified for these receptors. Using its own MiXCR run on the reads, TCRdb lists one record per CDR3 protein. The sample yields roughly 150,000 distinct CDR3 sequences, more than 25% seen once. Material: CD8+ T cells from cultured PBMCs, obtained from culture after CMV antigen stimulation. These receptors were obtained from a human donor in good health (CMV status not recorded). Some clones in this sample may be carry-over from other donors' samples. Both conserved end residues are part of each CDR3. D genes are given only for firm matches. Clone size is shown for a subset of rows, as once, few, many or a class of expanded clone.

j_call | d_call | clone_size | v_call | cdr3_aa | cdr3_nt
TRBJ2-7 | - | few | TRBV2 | CASSEDGRYEQYF | TGTGCCAGCAGTGAAGATGGTCGATACGAGCAGTACTTC
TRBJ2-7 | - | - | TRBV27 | CASAARDSYEQYF | TGTGCCAGCGCCGCTCGTGACTCCTACGAGCAGTACTTC
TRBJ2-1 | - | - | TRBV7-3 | CASSLTVSTYNEQFF | TGTGCCAGCAGCTTAACAGTCTCAACCTACAATGAGCAGTTCTTC
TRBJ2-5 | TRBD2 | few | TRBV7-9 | CASSLATSGGQETQYF | TGTGCCAGCAGCTTAGCGACTAGCGGGGGGCAAGAGACCCAGTACTTC
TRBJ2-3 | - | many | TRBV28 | CATSARGAFFTDTQYF | TGTGCCACCTCGGCCCGGGGGGCATTTTTCACAGATACGCAGTATTTT
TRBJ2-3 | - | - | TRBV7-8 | CASSSYEDYTDTQYF | TGTGCCAGCAGCTCATACGAGGACTACACAGATACGCAGTATTTT
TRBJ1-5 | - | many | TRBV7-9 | CASSLINQPQHF | TGTGCCAGCAGCTTAATCAATCAGCCCCAGCATTTT
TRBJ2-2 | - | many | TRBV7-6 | CASSLAILGSSVNTGELFF | TGTGCCAGCAGCTTAGCGATCTTGGGGTCTAGCGTGAACACCGGGGAGCTGTTTTTT
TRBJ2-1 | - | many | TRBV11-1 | CASSLGASSYNEQFF | TGTGCCAGCAGCTTAGGGGCGAGCTCCTACAATGAGCAGTTCTTC
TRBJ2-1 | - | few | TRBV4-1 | CASSQELPYNEQFF | TGCGCCAGCAGCCAAGAACTTCCCTACAATGAGCAGTTCTTC
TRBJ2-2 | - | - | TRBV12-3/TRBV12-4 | CASSLEPGHTGELFF | TGTGCCAGCAGTTTGGAACCGGGCCACACCGGGGAGCTGTTTTTT
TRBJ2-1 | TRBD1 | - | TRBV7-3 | CASSSHRGWEQFF | TGTGCCAGCAGCTCCCACAGGGGATGGGAGCAGTTCTTC
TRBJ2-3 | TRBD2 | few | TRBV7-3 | CASSLNGGGASDTQYF | TGTGCCAGCAGCTTAAATGGCGGGGGGGCATCAGATACGCAGTATTTT
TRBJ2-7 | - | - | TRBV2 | CASSRQISSYEQYF | TGTGCCAGCAGTCGACAGATAAGCTCCTACGAGCAGTACTTC
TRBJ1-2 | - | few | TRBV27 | CASSYLTGDTRSNGTGYGYTF | TGTGCCAGCAGTTATTTGACAGGTGATACAAGGTCGAATGGGACCGGCTATGGCTACACCTTC
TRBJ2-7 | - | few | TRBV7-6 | CASSLGYGIYEQYF | TGTGCCAGCAGCTTAGGATACGGGATCTACGAGCAGTACTTC
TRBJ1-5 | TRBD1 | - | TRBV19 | CASTHPTGVHQPQHF | TGTGCCAGTACCCATCCGACAGGGGTTCATCAGCCCCAGCATTTT
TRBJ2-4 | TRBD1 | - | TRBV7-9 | CASSRADRETKNIQYF | TGTGCCAGCAGTCGTGCTGACAGGGAGACCAAAAACATTCAGTACTTC
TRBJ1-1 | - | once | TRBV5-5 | CASSSRPWAEAFF | TGTGCCAGCAGCTCCCGGCCTTGGGCTGAAGCTTTCTTT
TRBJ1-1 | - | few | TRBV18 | CASSPYGQLNTEAFF | TGTGCCAGCTCACCCTATGGGCAGCTGAACACTGAAGCTTTCTTT
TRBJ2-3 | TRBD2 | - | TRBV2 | CASRYQRGWQDTQYF | TGTGCCAGCAGGTACCAGCGGGGGTGGCAAGATACGCAGTATTTT
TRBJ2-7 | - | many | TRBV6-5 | CASAVAGVYEQYF | TGTGCCAGCGCCGTTGCTGGGGTCTACGAGCAGTACTTC
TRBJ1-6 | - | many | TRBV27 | CASSLAFLSNSPLHF | TGTGCCAGCAGTTTAGCCTTTCTCAGTAATTCACCCCTCCACTTT
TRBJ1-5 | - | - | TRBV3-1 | CASSHLGYNQPQHF | TGTGCCAGCAGCCATTTGGGTTACAATCAGCCCCAGCATTTT
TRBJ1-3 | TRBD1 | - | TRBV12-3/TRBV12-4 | CASNTGTGVDTIYF | TGTGCCAGCAACACCGGGACAGGGGTGGACACCATATATTTT
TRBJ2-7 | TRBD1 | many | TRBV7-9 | CASSLPRDRAVLEQYF | TGTGCCAGCAGCTTACCGCGGGACAGGGCGGTCTTGGAGCAGTACTTC
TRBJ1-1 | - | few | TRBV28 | CASSLSSGLNTEAFF | TGTGCCAGCAGTTTAAGCAGCGGCCTGAACACTGAAGCTTTCTTT
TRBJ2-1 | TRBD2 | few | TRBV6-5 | CASSYASGDPAEQFF | TGTGCCAGCAGTTACGCTAGCGGGGACCCCGCTGAGCAGTTCTTC
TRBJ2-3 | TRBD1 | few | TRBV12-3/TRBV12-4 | CASRGDRDTQYF | TGTGCCAGCAGAGGGGACAGAGATACGCAGTATTTT
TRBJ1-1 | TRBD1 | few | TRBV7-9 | CASSGGDRLNTEAFF | TGTGCCAGCAGCGGAGGGGACAGACTGAACACTGAAGCTTTCTTT
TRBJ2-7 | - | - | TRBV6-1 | CASSDGTLGSYEQYF | TGTGCCAGCAGTGACGGGACCCTTGGATCCTACGAGCAGTACTTC
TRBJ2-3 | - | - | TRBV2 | CASSAVGVSGGGSDTQYF | TGTGCCAGCAGCGCCGTAGGAGTTTCGGGGGGCGGGTCAGATACGCAGTATTTT
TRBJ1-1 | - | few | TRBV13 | CASSYTTVGTTEAFF | TGTGCCAGCAGTTACACGACAGTCGGGACCACTGAAGCTTTCTTT
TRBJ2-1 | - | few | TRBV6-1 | CASSGPGTWGDQQFF | TGTGCCAGCAGTGGTCCCGGGACCTGGGGTGATCAGCAGTTCTTC
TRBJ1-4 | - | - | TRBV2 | CASSENPGATNEKLFF | TGTGCCAGCAGTGAGAACCCAGGCGCAACTAATGAAAAACTGTTTTTT
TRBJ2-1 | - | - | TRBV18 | CASSPLAGQHTNEQFF | TGTGCCAGCTCACCACTAGCGGGACAGCATACCAATGAGCAGTTCTTC
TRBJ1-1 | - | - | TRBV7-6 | CASSAGDQGRLNTEAFF | TGTGCCAGCAGCGCAGGAGACCAGGGCCGATTGAACACTGAAGCTTTCTTT
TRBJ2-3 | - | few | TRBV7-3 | CASSSHNLDTQYF | TGTGCCAGCAGCTCTCACAACCTGGATACGCAGTATTTT
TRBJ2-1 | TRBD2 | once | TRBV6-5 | CASSYSSGGANEQFF | TGTGCCAGCAGTTACTCGAGCGGGGGGGCGAATGAGCAGTTCTTC
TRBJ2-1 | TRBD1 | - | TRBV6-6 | CASSSLTGIFGDEQFF | TGTGCCAGCAGTTCCTTGACAGGGATATTTGGGGATGAGCAGTTCTTC
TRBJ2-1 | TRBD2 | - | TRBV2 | CASSEAQLAYYNEQFF | TGTGCCAGCAGTGAAGCGCAACTAGCGTATTACAATGAGCAGTTCTTC
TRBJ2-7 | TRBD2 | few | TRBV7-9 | CASSALAGTSYEQYF | TGTGCCAGCAGCGCTTTAGCGGGGACCTCCTACGAGCAGTACTTC
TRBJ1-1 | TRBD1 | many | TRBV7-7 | CASSLKADRGEAFF | TGTGCCAGCAGCTTAAAGGCCGACAGGGGTGAAGCTTTCTTT
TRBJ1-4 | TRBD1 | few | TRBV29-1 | CSGRTGDSEKLFF | TGCAGCGGGCGGACAGGGGATAGTGAAAAACTGTTTTTT
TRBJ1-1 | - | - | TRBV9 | CASSADSFTEAFF | TGTGCCAGCAGCGCGGACAGTTTCACTGAAGCTTTCTTT
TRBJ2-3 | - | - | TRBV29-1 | CSVAPVGLGTDTQYF | TGCAGCGTGGCCCCGGTCGGGTTAGGCACAGATACGCAGTATTTT
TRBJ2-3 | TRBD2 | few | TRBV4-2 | CASSQSGGAGDTQYF | TGTGCCAGCAGCCAGAGCGGGGGGGCGGGGGATACGCAGTATTTT
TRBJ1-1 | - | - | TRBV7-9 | CASSPGGREAFF | TGTGCCAGCAGCCCCGGCGGGCGGGAGGCTTTCTTT
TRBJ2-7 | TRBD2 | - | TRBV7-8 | CASSQSGGPADEQYF | TGTGCCAGCAGTCAGAGCGGGGGGCCGGCGGACGAGCAGTACTTC
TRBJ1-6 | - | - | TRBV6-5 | CASSYTGADYNSPLHF | TGTGCCAGCAGTTACACTGGGGCAGACTATAATTCACCCCTCCACTTT
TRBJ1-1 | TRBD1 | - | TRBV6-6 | CASSGQVEAFF | TGTGCCAGCAGTGGACAGGTTGAAGCTTTCTTT
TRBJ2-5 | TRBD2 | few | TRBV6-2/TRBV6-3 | CASRHVGLAGTQRETQYF | TGTGCCAGCAGACACGTGGGACTAGCGGGGACACAGAGGGAGACCCAGTACTTC
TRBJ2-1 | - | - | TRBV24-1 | CATSDWAGSLGYNEQFF | TGTGCCACCAGTGATTGGGCTGGATCCCTGGGGTACAATGAGCAGTTCTTC